The rows below give T cell receptor beta chains drawn from one sample of a study of patients and donors after allogeneic stem cell transplantation. TCRdb re-derived calls from the RT-PCR reads in MiXCR, one entry per CDR3 protein. The sample holds about a million distinct CDR3 sequences; around 17% are singletons and the top ten take around 5.5%. Sequences were obtained from blood, either unsorted or a sorted T cell fraction (not recorded which). These receptors were obtained from a human donor who was either an allogeneic HSCT recipient or a stem cell or donor lymphocyte infusion donor (not recorded which). It is not recorded whose cells these are; they may come from a transplant donor. The CDR3 runs from the conserved cysteine through the conserved F or W. A D gene is named only where the DNA matches it firmly. Some rows mark clone size as missing; the rest say once, few, many or name a class of expanded clone.

CDR3: CASSQAQGAENGYTF
DNA: TGCGCCAGCAGCCAAGCGCAGGGGGCTGAGAATGGCTACACCTTC
V: TRBV4-3
J: TRBJ1-2
D: TRBD1
size: .

CDR3: CASSSTGQLNEKLFF
DNA: TGTGCCAGCAGCTCTACGGGACAGTTAAATGAAAAACTGTTTTTT
V: TRBV5-6
J: TRBJ1-4
D: TRBD1
size: .

CDR3: CSARAAFYGSYEQYF
DNA: TGCAGTGCTAGAGCCGCCTTCTACGGCTCCTACGAGCAGTACTTC
V: TRBV20-1
J: TRBJ2-7
D: .
size: .

CDR3: CASSPGTTSRKDTQYF
DNA: TGCGCCAGCAGCCCCGGGACTACCAGTAGGAAAGATACGCAGTATTTT
V: TRBV5-1
J: TRBJ2-3
D: TRBD2
size: few

CDR3: CASSPPGAQNIQYF
DNA: TGTGCCAGCAGCCCGCCGGGGGCCCAAAACATTCAGTACTTC
V: TRBV9
J: TRBJ2-4
D: .
size: .

CDR3: CASTVYGQANEQFF
DNA: TGTGCCAGCACCGTATATGGGCAAGCCAATGAGCAGTTCTTC
V: TRBV6-2/TRBV6-3
J: TRBJ2-1
D: .
size: .

CDR3: CAISDRAETQYF
DNA: TGTGCCATCAGTGACAGGGCAGAGACCCAGTACTTC
V: TRBV10-3
J: TRBJ2-5
D: .
size: few

CDR3: CASSADRNYGYTF
DNA: TGTGCCAGCAGTGCGGACAGGAACTATGGCTACACCTTC
V: TRBV6-1
J: TRBJ1-2
D: TRBD1
size: many

CDR3: CASSVGQALGEQYF
DNA: TGTGCCAGCAGCGTAGGGCAGGCACTGGGGGAGCAGTACTTC
V: TRBV9
J: TRBJ2-7
D: .
size: .

CDR3: CASSLGTSVINEQFF
DNA: TGTGCCAGCAGCTTAGGGACTAGCGTCATCAATGAGCAGTTCTTC
V: TRBV7-6
J: TRBJ2-1
D: TRBD2
size: few

CDR3: CASSGGDSGGYGYTF
DNA: TGTGCCAGCAGTGGAGGAGACAGTGGCGGCTATGGCTACACCTTC
V: TRBV6-1
J: TRBJ1-2
D: .
size: .

CDR3: CATSAPGDSPYEQYF
DNA: TGTGCCACCAGCGCCCCCGGGGACAGCCCTTACGAGCAGTACTTC
V: TRBV15
J: TRBJ2-7
D: TRBD1
size: .

CDR3: CASSLRPIRGNEQYF
DNA: TGTGCCAGCAGTCTCAGGCCCATAAGGGGGAACGAGCAGTACTTC
V: TRBV28
J: TRBJ2-7
D: .
size: few

CDR3: CASSFRQHNEQFF
DNA: TGTGCCAGCAGTTTCAGGCAGCACAATGAGCAGTTCTTC
V: TRBV12-3/TRBV12-4
J: TRBJ2-1
D: .
size: many

CDR3: CASSWAGTDTQYF
DNA: TGTGCCAGCAGCTGGGCAGGCACAGATACGCAGTATTTT
V: TRBV11-2
J: TRBJ2-3
D: .
size: .

CDR3: CATNLGDSGYTF
DNA: TGTGCCACCAACCTGGGGGATAGTGGCTACACCTTC
V: TRBV7-9
J: TRBJ1-2
D: .
size: .

CDR3: CASSPSGLAGGITDTQYF
DNA: TGTGCCAGCAGCCCGAGCGGACTAGCGGGGGGGATCACAGATACGCAGTATTTT
V: TRBV21-1
J: TRBJ2-3
D: .
size: few

CDR3: CASKSSGANVLTF
DNA: TGTGCCAGCAAGTCCTCTGGGGCCAACGTCCTGACTTTC
V: TRBV6-1
J: TRBJ2-6
D: .
size: .

CDR3: CASSRGEAGQETQYF
DNA: TGTGCCAGCAGCAGGGGGGAGGCGGGGCAAGAGACCCAGTACTTC
V: TRBV11-2
J: TRBJ2-5
D: .
size: .

CDR3: CASSQPRTGKMDGYTF
DNA: TGCGCCAGCAGCCAACCTCGGACAGGGAAGATGGATGGCTACACCTTC
V: TRBV4-1
J: TRBJ1-2
D: TRBD1
size: .

CDR3: CASSLDFRADTGELFF
DNA: TGTGCCAGCAGCTTGGATTTCAGGGCGGACACCGGGGAGCTGTTTTTT
V: TRBV5-5
J: TRBJ2-2
D: .
size: .

CDR3: CASSLTGWQETQYF
DNA: TGTGCCAGCAGTTTGACGGGTTGGCAAGAGACCCAGTACTTC
V: TRBV12-3/TRBV12-4
J: TRBJ2-5
D: .
size: .

CDR3: CSVEQGSRAEAFF
DNA: TGCAGCGTGGAACAGGGTAGTAGAGCTGAAGCTTTCTTT
V: TRBV29-1
J: TRBJ1-1
D: .
size: .

CDR3: CASSLERISSTDTQYF
DNA: TGTGCCAGCAGCTTGGAGAGGATCTCTAGCACAGATACGCAGTATTTT
V: TRBV7-2
J: TRBJ2-3
D: .
size: few

CDR3: CASSQEAGDEQFF
DNA: TGCGCCAGCAGCCAAGAGGCAGGGGATGAGCAGTTCTTC
V: TRBV4-1
J: TRBJ2-1
D: .
size: .

CDR3: CASSPGLVKNNEQFF
DNA: TGCGCCAGCAGCCCCGGGCTGGTTAAAAACAATGAGCAGTTCTTC
V: TRBV5-1
J: TRBJ2-1
D: .
size: few

CDR3: CAISEQGSYRYTF
DNA: TGTGCCATCAGTGAGCAGGGTAGCTATCGCTACACCTTC
V: TRBV10-3
J: TRBJ1-2
D: .
size: .

CDR3: CASSLASGQGLTEAFF
DNA: TGCGCCAGCAGCTTGGCCTCGGGACAGGGCTTAACTGAAGCTTTCTTT
V: TRBV5-1
J: TRBJ1-1
D: TRBD1
size: few

CDR3: CSARVNLLAFF
DNA: TGCAGTGCTAGAGTTAATTTATTAGCTTTCTTT
V: TRBV20-1
J: TRBJ1-1
D: .
size: few

CDR3: CASSPARPGHYGYTF
DNA: TGTGCCAGCAGCCCCGCCCGACCCGGGCACTATGGCTACACCTTC
V: TRBV7-3
J: TRBJ1-2
D: .
size: .